Below are 27 T cell receptor beta chains sequenced from a single sample in a study of T-cell memory formation after mild COVID-19. From the 5' RACE reads, TCRdb called clonotypes with MiXCR, one entry per CDR3 protein. The sample gives just over 150,000 distinct CDR3 sequences, about a third of which show up once; around 11% is in the top ten. Material for sequencing was PBMCs or a T cell subset sorted from them (not recorded which). Receptors originate from an adult woman who had mild COVID-19 (a few samples of this study predate the infection). Cell type and time point are not known.

A few counts support this clonotype. J is TRBJ1-6 and V is TRBV9; tentatively, D is TRBD1 (5 bases). V was pared by 1 base and J by 10 bases, with 18 bases between. CDR3 length: 16 residues. CDR1 is SGDLS, CDR2 YYNGEE, per germline. CDR3 in amino acids: CASSVNAGPAGSPLHF. The CDR3 DNA is TGTGCCAGCAGCGTAAACGCAGGCCCGGCAGGGTCACCCCTCCACTTT.

The CDR3 here is CASSLWGTGGNEQFF. DNA for the CDR3: TGTGCCAGCAGCCTCTGGGGGACAGGGGGCAATGAGCAGTTCTTC. The chain uses TRBV9 and TRBJ2-1; 11 bases are a match to TRBD1. This CDR3 is built from 15 residues. V lost 4 bases and J lost 6; bases outside the gene matches: 6. The germline V gene encodes CDR1 SGDLS and CDR2 YYNGEE.

This sequence joins TRBV5-1 and TRBJ2-7, with D hard to call. CDR3 size: 13 residues. Germline CDR1 and CDR2: SGHRS and YFSETQ. The V end was cut by 2 bases, the J end by 5 bases, with 11 bases between. CDR3 sequence reads: CASSFPENHEQYF. The DNA of the CDR3 is TGCGCCAGCAGCTTCCCGGAAAACCACGAGCAGTACTTC.

This clonotype was picked up a small number of times. This chain links TRBV4-3 with TRBJ2-1; 10 bases align to TRBD2. The V gene end was trimmed by 0 bases and the J gene end by 7 bases; junction bases not matched to a gene: 6. The length of the CDR3 is 16 residues. CDR1 and CDR2 (germline): LGHNA, YSLEER. CDR3 amino acids: CASSQDRAGGGNEQFF. Written as DNA, the CDR3 is TGCGCCAGCAGCCAAGATCGAGCGGGAGGGGGAAATGAGCAGTTCTTC.

The chain employs TRBV5-1 and TRBJ2-6; 7 bases agree with TRBD1. The CDR3 extends over 17 amino acids. V lost 3 bases and J lost 0; bases outside the gene matches: 6. Germline V lookup: CDR1 SGHRS, CDR2 YFSETQ. The CDR3 here is CASSSQGTPSGANVLTF. For the CDR3, the DNA is TGCGCCAGCAGCTCACAGGGGACCCCCTCTGGGGCCAACGTCCTGACTTTC.

Only a few counts were recorded for this clonotype. The chain combines TRBV4-1 with TRBJ1-2; 12 nucleotides match TRBD1. The V gene end was trimmed by 1 base and the J gene end by 2 bases; junction bases not matched to a gene: 8. The CDR3 sequence is 18 residues long. From germline, CDR1 is MGHRA and CDR2 YSYEKL. The CDR3 bases are TGCGCCAGCAGCCAAGGGGGGGACAGGGGGCTCCACAACTATGGCTACACCTTC. Its protein is CASSQGGDRGLHNYGYTF.

This clonotype was seen a handful of times. V usage is TRBV7-9 and J usage is TRBJ2-2; no definite D call. Per the germline V gene, CDR1 is SEHNR and CDR2 is FQNEAQ (reference sequence). V lost 7 bases to trimming and J lost 7 bases, with 10 bases between them. The CDR3 spans 12 residues. As DNA, the CDR3 is TGTGCCAGCAACTCCAAGTACGGGGAGCTGTTTTTT. Residues: CASNSKYGELFF.

This clonotype was observed a single time. The CDR3 bases are TGTGCCAGCAGCGTAGGAGGCGGCATGAACACTGAAGCTTTCTTT. This encodes CASSVGGGMNTEAFF. The J gene is TRBJ1-1, the V gene TRBV9, with D unresolved. Trimming removed 0 bases at V and 0 bases at J, with 9 bases between. CDR1 and CDR2 from the germline V gene are SGDLS and YYNGEE. There are 15 residues in the CDR3.

V usage is TRBV14 and J usage is TRBJ2-1; TRBD1 matches at 7 bases. Germline V CDR1 and CDR2: SGHDN, FVKESK. This CDR3 contains 16 residues. J lost 1 base, V lost 2 bases, and 5 bases had no gene match. This chain's CDR3 is CASSQRGRGSYNEQFF. CDR3 nucleotides: TGTGCCAGCAGCCAAAGGGGGCGCGGATCCTACAATGAGCAGTTCTTC. Together with reference TRBV14 and TRBJ2-1, the CDR3 gives the full variable domain: EAGVTQFPSHSVIEKGQTVTLRCDPISGHDNLYWYRRVMGKEIKFLLHFVKESKQDESGMPNNRFLAERTGGTYSTLKVQPAELEDSGVYFCASSQRGRGSYNEQFFGPGTRLTVL.

In its sample, this clonotype was seen a few times. This chain uses TRBV14 with TRBJ2-5, with D maybe TRBD2 (5 bases). Germline V gives CDR1 SGHDN, CDR2 FVKESK. CDR3 length: 15 amino acids. V lost 0 bases to trimming and J lost 5 bases, with 13 bases between them. Here the CDR3 DNA reads TGTGCCAGCAGCCAAGAGGGCAGGAGGATGGAGACCCAGTACTTC. This translates into CASSQEGRRMETQYF.

The CDR3 sequence is CASSRTGGSEKLFF. The CDR3, as DNA: TGTGCCAGCAGTAGGACAGGGGGCAGTGAAAAACTGTTTTTT. The chain joins TRBV2 to TRBJ1-4, with TRBD1 matching 11 bases. This CDR3 has 14 amino acids. Germline V gene lookup returns CDR1 SNHLY and CDR2 FYNNEI. V trimming: 5 bases; J trimming: 7 bases; junction bases outside the gene matches: 3.

A few counts support this clonotype. The V call is TRBV11-2, the J call TRBJ1-5; the match to TRBD1 covers 7 bases. Germline CDR1 is SGHAT and CDR2 is FQNNGV. With 1 base clipped from V and 6 bases from J, the junction kept 9 bases outside the gene matches. This CDR3 has 16 residues. The CDR3: CASSLVGQGDSQPQHF. The CDR3 nucleotides are TGTGCCAGCAGCTTAGTGGGGCAGGGGGACAGTCAGCCCCAGCATTTT.

The CDR3 spells CASSRKDRGGTEAFF. In DNA, the CDR3 is TGCGCCAGCAGCAGGAAGGACAGGGGAGGCACTGAAGCTTTCTTT. The chain joins TRBV4-1 to TRBJ1-1, with 9 bases lining up with TRBD1. The germline gives CDR1 MGHRA, CDR2 YSYEKL. With 5 bases clipped from V and 4 bases from J, the junction kept 8 bases outside the gene matches. The CDR3 spans 15 residues.

This clonotype was counted a few times. The rearrangement joins TRBV7-2 to TRBJ2-1; 7 positions match TRBD2. The germline gives CDR1 SGHTA, CDR2 FQGNSA. CDR3 length: 13 amino acids. V lost 3 bases, J lost 11 bases, and 7 bases stayed unmatched. The CDR3 here is CASSLGLAEKQFF. CDR3 DNA: TGTGCCAGCAGCTTGGGCCTAGCGGAGAAGCAGTTCTTC.

The CDR3 here is CASSPSGQSYNEQFF. The DNA of the CDR3 is TGTGCCAGCAGCCCTAGCGGACAGAGCTACAATGAGCAGTTCTTC. The chain combines TRBV5-4 with TRBJ2-1, with D possibly being TRBD2 (7 bases). Germline V CDR1 and CDR2: SGHNT, YYREEE (reference sequence). Trimming took off 4 bases at V and 3 bases at J, with 14 bases between the two ends. CDR3 size: 15 residues. Looking up the rest from reference TRBV5-4 and TRBJ2-1 gives the full variable domain: ETGVTQSPTHLIKTRGQQVTLRCSSQSGHNTVSWYQQALGQGPQFIFQYYREEENGRGNFPPRFSGLQFPNYSSELNVNALELDDSALYLCASSPSGQSYNEQFFGPGTRLTVL.

This clonotype turned up a few times. The CDR3 sequence is CSARAPQGFDEQFF. The CDR3 bases are TGCAGTGCTAGAGCACCCCAGGGTTTCGATGAGCAGTTCTTC. The J gene is TRBJ2-1, the V gene TRBV20-1, with TRBD1 as a possible D gene (5 bases). The CDR3 consists of 14 residues. The V gene lost 1 base and the J gene lost 8 bases, with 15 bases spanning the gap. CDR1 and CDR2 (germline): DFQATT, SNEGSKA (reference sequence).

The rearrangement joins TRBV7-2 to TRBJ2-5; 11 nucleotides line up with TRBD2. Germline-derived CDR1 and CDR2 are SGHTA and FQGNSA. The CDR3 length is 18 residues. Trimming at V came to 5 bases and at J to 4 bases, leaving 15 bases not matched to a gene. The CDR3: CASSGNGVAGGRIETQYF. The CDR3 nucleotides are TGTGCCAGCAGCGGGAACGGGGTAGCGGGGGGGCGGATAGAGACCCAGTACTTC.

The gene calls are TRBV7-9 and TRBJ1-2; maybe TRBD1 (5 bases). V lost 3 bases and J lost 4, with 15 bases in between. CDR1 is SEHNR and CDR2 is FQNEAQ in the germline V gene (reference sequence). The CDR3 consists of 15 residues. CDR3 sequence: CASSFPDTRSYGYTF. The DNA of the CDR3 is TGTGCCAGCAGCTTTCCGGACACTCGGTCCTATGGCTACACCTTC. Full variable domain (missing parts from reference TRBV7-9 and TRBJ1-2): DTGVSQNPRHKITKRGQNVTFRCDPISEHNRLYWYRQTLGQGPEFLTYFQNEAQLEKSRLLSDRFSAERPKGSFSTLEIQRTEQGDSAMYLCASSFPDTRSYGYTFGSGTRLTVV.

A few counts support this clonotype. This rearrangement joins TRBV7-9 to TRBJ2-3; either TRBD1 or TRBD2 may supply D (5 bases each). The CDR3 extends over 13 amino acids. Germline values: CDR1 SEHNR, CDR2 FQNEAQ (reference sequence). Trimming removed 2 bases at V and 4 bases at J, with 7 bases between. For the CDR3, the DNA is TGTGCCAGCAGCTTACAGGGACCAGATACGCAGTATTTT. Protein: CASSLQGPDTQYF.

This clonotype showed up just a few times. The chain uses TRBV3-1 and TRBJ2-1; 13 bases align to TRBD2. Germline V gene data show CDR1 as LGHDT and CDR2 as YNNKEL (reference sequence). With V trimmed by 6 bases and J by 15 bases, 8 bases remained unmatched. CDR3 length: 13 amino acids. The CDR3 spells CASRGLAGVDAFF. DNA of the CDR3: TGTGCCAGCAGAGGACTAGCGGGAGTCGATGCGTTCTTC.

This chain links TRBV6-5 with TRBJ2-1; TRBD1 matches 7 bases. Germline CDR1 MNHEY, CDR2 SVGAGI. This CDR3 region has 14 residues. Losses at the gene ends were 5 bases for V and 9 bases for J; bases not matched to a gene: 10. The CDR3 DNA sequence: TGTGCCAGCAGTCTTCAACAGGGGACGACTGAGCAGTTCTTC. This encodes CASSLQQGTTEQFF.

The chain combines TRBV15 with TRBJ2-7; D remains unclear. This CDR3 is 12 amino acids long. The V gene lost 3 bases and the J gene lost 6 bases, with 9 bases spanning the gap. Per the germline V gene, CDR1 is LNHNV and CDR2 is YYDKDF (reference sequence). The CDR3 nucleotides are TGTGCCACCAGCAGGCTCGGAATCGAGCAGTACTTC. Translating gives CATSRLGIEQYF.

This clonotype occurred a few times. The CDR3 DNA reads TGTGCCAGCAGCCTAAATCCAGCCGGGGGGTACGACTATGGCTACACCTTC. Encoded protein: CASSLNPAGGYDYGYTF. The V and J genes are TRBV7-6 and TRBJ1-2, with a possible D match to TRBD1 (5 bases). V dropped 5 bases and J dropped 3 bases, with 22 bases sitting between them. The V gene's germline CDR1 is SGHVS and CDR2 FNYEAQ. The CDR3 sequence is 17 residues long.

This clonotype was seen just once. The chain recombines TRBV7-9 with TRBJ1-3; no firm D call. The CDR3 sequence is 12 residues long. V lost 5 bases and J 4 bases, leaving 6 bases between the germline ends. Per germline, CDR1 SEHNR and CDR2 FQNEAQ (reference sequence). In nucleotides, the CDR3 is TGTGCCAGCAGCATTCAGGGAAACACCATATATTTT. This encodes CASSIQGNTIYF.

The gene calls are TRBV11-2 and TRBJ1-1, with no clear D. The CDR3 covers 12 residues. Per the germline V gene, CDR1 is SGHAT and CDR2 is FQNNGV. The ends were cut back, 4 bases at V and 7 bases at J, with 10 bases in the middle. This CDR3 reads CASSSSRIEAFF. The CDR3 DNA is TGTGCCAGCAGCTCCTCCCGCATTGAAGCTTTCTTT.

The V gene is TRBV2, the J gene TRBJ1-1; TRBD1 matches 7 bases. This CDR3 comprises 14 residues. The germline gives CDR1 SNHLY, CDR2 FYNNEI. The J segment lost 5 bases and the V segment lost 7 bases, leaving 10 bases of the junction unmatched. CDR3 loop: CASTPGQRGTEAFF. The CDR3, as DNA: TGTGCCAGCACTCCGGGACAGCGAGGGACTGAAGCTTTCTTT.

The chain's CDR3 is CASSFRTQGGETQYF. CDR3 nucleotides: TGTGCCAGCAGCTTCCGGACGCAGGGGGGGGAGACCCAGTACTTC. The V and J genes are TRBV7-9 and TRBJ2-5; D may correspond to TRBD1 or TRBD2 (7 bases each). The CDR3 runs 15 residues. Germline V gene lookup returns CDR1 SEHNR and CDR2 FQNEAQ (reference sequence). V dropped 3 bases and J dropped 5 bases, with 16 bases sitting between them.